The clone carrying this T cell receptor (beta chain) was observed once. The target antigen is unknown. This sample was included in a study of PD-1 blockade in mismatch repair-deficient tumors. Turning to the study itself: All were previously treated, progressing patients with approximately 12 mismatch repair-deficient cancer types.

The repertoire was sequenced with immunoSEQ multiplex PCR; TCRdb's copy has only in-frame clones and lacks some. The table shows about 100,000 clones, with over 75% occurring only once. Findings and limits, study-wide: After pembrolizumab, tumor-resident clones rose rapidly, then generally contracted before radiologic responses.

CDR1 is SGDLS and CDR2 is YYNGEE in the germline V gene. The CDR3 covers 15 residues. V shed 4 bases, J shed 3 bases, and the junction held 2 bases outside the gene matches. Mismatch repair deficiency was confirmed in all patients, by PCR or immunohistochemistry. TCRs were sequenced from three patients responding to pembrolizumab. The sample consisted of peripheral blood, taken 36 weeks after starting pembrolizumab. The chain is built from TRBV9 and TRBJ2-3, with 13 nucleotides matching TRBD2. The clonotype originates from an adult with mismatch repair-deficient cancer. CDR3 coding DNA: TGTGCCAGCAGCTCGACTAGCGGGAGGACAGATACGCAGTATTTT. This encodes CASSSTSGRTDTQYF.